At least ten counts were recorded for the clone carrying this TCR beta chain. The sample comes from a study of T cells in Graves' hyperthyroidism and ophthalmopathy. Exclusion criteria comprised uncontrolled infection, other autoimmune disease, pregnancy or lactation. Between the trimmed V and J ends, which lost 2 bases and 5 bases, there was a span of 7 bases. From germline, CDR1 is MGHRA and CDR2 YSYEKL. The CDR3 covers 13 residues. There were TCR beta CDR3 regions amplified from RNA transcripts. The HTBI primer set drove a first-round RT-PCR of the TCR CDR3. TCRdb re-called the multiplex PCR reads through MiXCR, storing one row per CDR3 protein. The table records 500,000 to 650,000 distinct CDR3 sequences, around 50% of them present only once.

The V and J genes are TRBV4-1 and TRBJ1-5; D ambiguous. Sequencing was done on a sample of peripheral blood or thyroid tissue (not recorded which). This TCR came from an adult woman with Graves' disease, either hyperthyroidism or ophthalmopathy (not recorded which). The CDR3 sequence: CASSQTVYQPQHF. The CDR3 coding sequence is TGCGCCAGCAGCCAAACGGTATATCAGCCCCAGCATTTT.